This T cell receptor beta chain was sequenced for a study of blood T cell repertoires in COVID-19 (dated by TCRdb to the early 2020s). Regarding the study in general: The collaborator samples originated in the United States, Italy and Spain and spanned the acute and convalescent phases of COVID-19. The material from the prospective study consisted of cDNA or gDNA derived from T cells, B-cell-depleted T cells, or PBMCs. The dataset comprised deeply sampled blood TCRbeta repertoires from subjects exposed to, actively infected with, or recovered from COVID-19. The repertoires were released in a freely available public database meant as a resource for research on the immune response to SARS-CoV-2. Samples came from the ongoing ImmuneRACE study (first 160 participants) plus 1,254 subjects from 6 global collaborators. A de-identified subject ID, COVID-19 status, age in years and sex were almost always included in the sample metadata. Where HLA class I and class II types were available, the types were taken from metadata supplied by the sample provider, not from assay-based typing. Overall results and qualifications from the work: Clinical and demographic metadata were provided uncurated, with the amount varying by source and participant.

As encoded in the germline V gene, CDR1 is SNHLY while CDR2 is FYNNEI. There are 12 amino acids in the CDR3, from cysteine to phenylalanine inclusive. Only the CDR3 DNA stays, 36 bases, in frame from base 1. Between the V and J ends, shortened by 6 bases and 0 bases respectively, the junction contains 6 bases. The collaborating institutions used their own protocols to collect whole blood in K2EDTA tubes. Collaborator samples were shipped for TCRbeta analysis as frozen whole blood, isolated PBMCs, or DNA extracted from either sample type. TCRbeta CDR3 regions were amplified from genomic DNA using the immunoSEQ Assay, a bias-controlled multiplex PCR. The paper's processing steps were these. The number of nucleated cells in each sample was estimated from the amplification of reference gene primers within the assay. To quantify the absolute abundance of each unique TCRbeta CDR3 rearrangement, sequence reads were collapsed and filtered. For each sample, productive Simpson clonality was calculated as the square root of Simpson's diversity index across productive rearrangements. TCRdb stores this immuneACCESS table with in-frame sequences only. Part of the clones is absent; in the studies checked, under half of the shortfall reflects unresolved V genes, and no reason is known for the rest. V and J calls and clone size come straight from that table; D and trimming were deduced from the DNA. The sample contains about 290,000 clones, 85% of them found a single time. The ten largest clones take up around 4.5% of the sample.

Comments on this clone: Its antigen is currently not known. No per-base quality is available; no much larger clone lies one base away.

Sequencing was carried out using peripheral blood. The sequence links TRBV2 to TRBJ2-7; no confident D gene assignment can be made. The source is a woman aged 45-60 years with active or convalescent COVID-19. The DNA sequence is TGTGCCAGCAGGGAGCGCTCCTACGAGCAGTACTTC. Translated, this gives CASRERSYEQYF.